This T cell receptor (beta chain) was obtained from a study of molecular identifiers for immune sequencing clone quantification (dated by TCRdb to 2017 to 2018). Background on the whole study: For a replicate experiment, the RNA from either 20,000 or 100,000 naive CD8 T cells was divided into five aliquots, and four of those aliquots went on to sequencing. This methods study used CD8 T cells to benchmark TCR RNA copy counting and molecular-identifier clustering-based TCR repertoire sequencing (MIDCIRS).

Naive CD8 T cell libraries were made from about 20,000 to 1,000,000 sorted cells using 10%, 30% or 50% of purified RNA. On a BD FACSAria II, naive CD8 T cells were FACS-sorted as CD8+CD4-CCR7+CD45RA+ and collected into RLT Plus buffer. To test detection sensitivity, Jurkat RNA equivalent to ten TCR copies was spiked into samples of about 20,000-1,100,000 naive CD8 T cells. Enrichment of CD8 T cells was done with RosetteSep CD8+ T Cell Enrichment Cocktail plus Ficoll-Paque, and ACK red cell lysis came afterward. Via the germline V gene, CDR1 is SQVTM and CDR2 ANQGSEA. Reading from cysteine to phenylalanine, the CDR3 counts 13 amino acids. Only the CDR3 region is kept as DNA, spanning 39 bases read in frame from base 1. At the junction V is shortened by 6 bases and J by 5 bases, with 17 bases in between. Points the paper makes about the study in general: In CMV-specific effector cells, clones with more than 20 RNA copies contained over 97% of molecules, whereas in naive cells such clones contained under 1% of molecules. Even against a background of around 900,000 naive CD8 T cells, spiked-in Jurkat TCR RNA amounting to a single cell's worth was reported to be detectable. Modeling estimated about three recovered TCR RNA copies per cell, compared with about 10 by digital PCR, which implies around 30% capture efficiency. Naive libraries contained spiked-in Jurkat TCR RNA (approximately 10 copies' worth), which is not part of the donor repertoire. Without barcode sub-clustering, chimeric consensus sequences inflated TCR diversity; chimeras reached as high as 47%. Highly expanded clone sizes could be underestimated if identical TCR molecules share a barcode.

Library creation used PCR. TCRdb names NextSeq 500 as the instrument used. Bulk TCR libraries were generated as previously described, with the TCR primers listed in Table S5 used. The Qiagen AllPrep DNA/RNA kit was used to purify total RNA. Reads from multiple sequencing runs of the same library were pooled before analysis. From the authors' description of their analysis: Reads were retained only if their TCR constant sequence matched exactly, and those retained reads were trimmed to 150 nt and grouped according to their 12-nt molecular barcodes. Reads within each barcode group were sub-clustered using a 15% Levenshtein threshold, and quality-weighted consensus sequences were constructed for each RNA molecule. Non-functional sequences were excluded, and lower-count sequences lying one edit away from another sequence were also excluded. Barcode sub-clusters with fewer than 20% of the maximum read count were removed, based on fitting two negative binomial distributions. TCRdb reanalyzed the raw reads on its own, using fastp at Q25 for trimming and MiXCR for clone calling, and kept in-frame beta chains. Entries that share a CDR3 protein sequence are merged under the most common genes and DNA. Here the V and J calls rest on TCRdb's processing, not on the authors' analysis. The sample yields a few hundred thousand distinct CDR3 sequences; about 23% were counted once. The ten largest clones add up to about 0.73% of the sample.

Regarding this clonotype: The antigen this receptor binds is unknown. Nothing much larger sits one base from this clone, and base qualities are not available.

The TCR comes from a human donor in good health. Some libraries in this study had Jurkat cell RNA spiked in. The sequencing input was naive CD8+ T cells from blood, with Jurkat cell RNA spiked in. This specimen's cell subset or site label, interpreted: FACS-sorted CD8+CD4-CCR7+CD45RA+ naive T cells. The rearranged segments are TRBV29-1 and TRBJ2-7; a tentative D call is TRBD1 (5 bases match). The nucleotide sequence is given as TGCAGCGTAGCACCCCCAGGGTACCACGAGCAGTACTTC. Translation gives CSVAPPGYHEQYF.